A selection of T cell receptor beta chains follows, all from one sample in a study of T cells after yellow fever vaccination. TCRdb redid the calling of the 5' RACE reads with MiXCR, one entry per CDR3 protein. The sample shows under 400,000 distinct CDR3 sequences, 9.5% to 13% of them seen only once. The specimen was PBMCs, collected on the day of the first yellow fever vaccination. The receptors here all came from a man between 18 and 35 years old who received the YFV17D yellow fever vaccine. Each CDR3 is given with its conserved first and last residue. The D gene is left open where the match is weak. A row's size may be missing; if present it is once, few, many or a size class.

v_call	j_call	d_call	clone_size	cdr3_aa	cdr3_nt
TRBV20-1	TRBJ2-5	.	.	CSARDHRGQETQYF	TGCAGTGCTAGAGATCACCGGGGTCAAGAGACCCAGTACTTC
TRBV20-1	TRBJ1-5	.	few	CSAREHAQPQHF	TGCAGTGCTAGAGAACACGCTCAGCCCCAGCATTTT
TRBV25-1	TRBJ1-3	.	.	CASSETVVSSGNTIYF	TGTGCCAGCAGTGAGACCGTCGTAAGCTCTGGAAACACCATATATTTT
TRBV7-3	TRBJ2-2	.	few	CASSFPGPGVRVTGELFF	TGTGCCAGCAGCTTCCCGGGACCGGGAGTAAGGGTAACCGGGGAGCTGTTTTTT
TRBV12-3/TRBV12-4	TRBJ2-7	.	many	CASSPDGLSYEQYF	TGTGCCAGCAGCCCCGACGGACTTTCCTACGAGCAGTACTTC
TRBV5-1	TRBJ2-5	.	many	CASSLVQAGQETQYF	TGCGCCAGCAGCTTGGTTCAGGCAGGCCAAGAGACCCAGTACTTC
TRBV7-9	TRBJ2-2	.	few	CASSFLVANTGELFF	TGTGCCAGCAGCTTCCTAGTAGCGAACACCGGGGAGCTGTTTTTT
TRBV6-2/TRBV6-3	TRBJ2-7	TRBD2	.	CASSRGGTSGNYEQYF	TGTGCCAGCAGCCGCGGGGGGACTAGCGGGAACTACGAGCAGTACTTC
TRBV7-2	TRBJ1-1	.	many	CASSFRNTEAFF	TGTGCCAGCAGCTTCCGTAACACTGAAGCTTTCTTT
TRBV7-8	TRBJ1-5	.	.	CASSLRGRGQPQHF	TGTGCCAGCAGCTTACGGGGGCGCGGACAGCCCCAGCATTTT
TRBV10-3	TRBJ2-7	TRBD1	few	CAITLDRVGHEQYF	TGTGCCATCACCCTGGACAGGGTCGGCCACGAGCAGTACTTC
TRBV12-5	TRBJ1-1	TRBD1	few	CASGLRVPGQGITEAFF	TGTGCTAGTGGTTTGAGGGTTCCGGGACAGGGGATCACTGAAGCTTTCTTT
TRBV4-1	TRBJ1-6	.	few	CASSQELSGVGSPLHF	TGCGCCAGCAGCCAAGAGCTGTCAGGGGTGGGCTCACCCCTCCACTTT
TRBV7-8	TRBJ2-3	TRBD2	.	CASSSLPLRGTTSTDTQYF	TGTGCCAGCAGCTCCCTTCCCTTGCGGGGGACTACTAGCACAGATACGCAGTATTTT
TRBV7-6	TRBJ1-2	.	.	CASSRGGTEYGYTF	TGTGCCAGCAGCCGAGGCGGGACGGAATATGGCTACACCTTC
TRBV7-8	TRBJ1-2	TRBD1	.	CASSFTTGNYGYTF	TGTGCCAGCAGCTTTACGACAGGGAACTATGGCTACACCTTC
TRBV12-3/TRBV12-4	TRBJ1-3	.	few	CASGLRNTIYF	TGTGCCAGTGGCTTACGAAACACCATATATTTT
TRBV19	TRBJ1-5	.	many	CASSSDSVYQPQHF	TGTGCCAGTAGTAGTGACAGTGTCTATCAGCCCCAGCATTTT
TRBV5-1	TRBJ2-3	TRBD1	.	CASSEDRSGDTQYF	TGCGCCAGCAGCGAGGACAGGTCGGGAGATACGCAGTATTTT
TRBV7-9	TRBJ1-2	TRBD1	many	CASSFRDRIYGYTF	TGTGCCAGCAGCTTTCGGGACAGAATTTATGGCTACACCTTC
TRBV6-1	TRBJ2-7	TRBD1	.	CASGQGVATYEQYF	TGTGCCAGCGGACAGGGTGTAGCCACCTACGAGCAGTACTTC
TRBV9	TRBJ2-5	.	few	CASSVASGARETQYF	TGTGCCAGCAGCGTAGCTTCGGGGGCGCGTGAGACCCAGTACTTC
TRBV7-3	TRBJ2-1	TRBD2	.	CASSLPSGGGGDEQFF	TGTGCCAGCAGCTTGCCTAGCGGGGGCGGAGGCGATGAGCAGTTCTTC
TRBV6-2/TRBV6-3	TRBJ2-3	TRBD2	.	CASSHSFGGARYTQYF	TGTGCCAGCAGTCACTCTTTCGGGGGGGCACGTTATACGCAGTATTTT
TRBV6-1	TRBJ2-2	TRBD2	.	CASRAGLFTAELFF	TGTGCCAGCAGAGCGGGACTCTTCACCGCGGAGCTGTTTTTT
TRBV18	TRBJ1-2	TRBD1	few	CASSPPNVVQGGPYGYTF	TGTGCCAGCTCACCACCGAATGTAGTCCAGGGGGGTCCCTATGGCTACACCTTC